One T cell receptor (beta chain) is described in this entry. Sequencing used immunoSEQ multiplex PCR; TCRdb keeps in-frame clones, though not all of them. The profile shows around 15,000 clones, more than 60% of them singletons. The junction had 4 bases not matched to a gene; V was cut back by 0 bases and J by 5 bases. The CDR3 runs 14 residues. Germline CDR1 reads SGHRS; CDR2 reads YFSETQ. These data originate in a study of T cell repertoires in ileal Crohn's disease. Regarding time point: inflamed ileum from the surgical specimen. The TCR was taken from an adult with Crohn's disease. Specimen: ileal tissue. The chain employs TRBV5-1 and TRBJ2-5; 7 bases are shared with TRBD1. The CDR3 sequence: CASSLEGAGETQYF. In DNA form, the CDR3 reads TGCGCCAGCAGCTTGGAGGGGGCTGGGGAGACCCAGTACTTC.